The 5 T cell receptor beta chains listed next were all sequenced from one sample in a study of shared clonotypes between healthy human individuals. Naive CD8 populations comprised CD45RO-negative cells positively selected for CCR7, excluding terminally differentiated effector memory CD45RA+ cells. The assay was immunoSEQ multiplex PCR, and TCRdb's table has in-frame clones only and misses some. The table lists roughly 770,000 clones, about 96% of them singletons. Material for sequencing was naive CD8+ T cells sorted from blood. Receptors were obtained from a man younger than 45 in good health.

The CDR3 here is CASRGETGRALNEQFF. The CDR3 nucleotides are TGTGCCAGCAGAGGGGAGACCGGGAGGGCCCTGAATGAGCAGTTCTTC. The V and J genes are TRBV5-5 and TRBJ2-1, with 8 bases aligning to TRBD2. The V gene's germline CDR1 is SGHKS and CDR2 YYEKEE (reference sequence). Trimming at V came to 5 bases and at J to 7 bases, leaving 14 bases not matched to a gene. This CDR3 has 16 amino acids.

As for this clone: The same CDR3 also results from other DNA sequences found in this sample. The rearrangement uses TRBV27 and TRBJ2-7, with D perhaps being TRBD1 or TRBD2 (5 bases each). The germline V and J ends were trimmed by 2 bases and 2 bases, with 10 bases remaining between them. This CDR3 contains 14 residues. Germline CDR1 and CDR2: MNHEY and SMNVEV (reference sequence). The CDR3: CASSLGDGPYEQYF. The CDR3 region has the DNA TGTGCCAGCAGTTTAGGGGACGGACCCTACGAGCAGTACTTC.

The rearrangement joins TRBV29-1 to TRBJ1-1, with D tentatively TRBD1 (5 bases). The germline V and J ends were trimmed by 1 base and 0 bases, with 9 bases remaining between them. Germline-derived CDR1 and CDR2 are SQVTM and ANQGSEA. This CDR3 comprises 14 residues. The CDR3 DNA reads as TGCAGCGTTGAAGGGGGGACGGTGAACACTGAAGCTTTCTTT. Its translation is CSVEGGTVNTEAFF. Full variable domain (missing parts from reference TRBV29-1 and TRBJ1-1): SAVISQKPSRDICQRGTSLTIQCQVDSQVTMMFWYRQQPGQSLTLIATANQGSEATYESGFVIDKFPISRPNLTFSTLTVSNMSPEDSSIYLCSVEGGTVNTEAFFGQGTRLTVV.

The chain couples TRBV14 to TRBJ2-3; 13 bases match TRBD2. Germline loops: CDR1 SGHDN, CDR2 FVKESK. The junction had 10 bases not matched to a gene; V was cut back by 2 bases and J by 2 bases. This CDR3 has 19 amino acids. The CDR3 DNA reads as TGTGCCAGCAGCCAAAATAAAAGGACTAGCGGGAGTCTCACAGATACGCAGTATTTT. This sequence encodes CASSQNKRTSGSLTDTQYF.

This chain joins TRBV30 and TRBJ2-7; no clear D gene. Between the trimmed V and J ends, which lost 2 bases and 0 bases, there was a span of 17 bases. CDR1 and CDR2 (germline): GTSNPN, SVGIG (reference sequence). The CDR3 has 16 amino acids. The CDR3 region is CAWSWKGAPSSYEQYF. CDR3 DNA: TGTGCCTGGAGTTGGAAAGGAGCGCCTAGCTCCTACGAGCAGTACTTC.